The next 19 T cell receptor beta chains were all read from a single sample in a study of T cell responses to AZD1222 COVID-19 vaccine. Assay: immunoSEQ multiplex PCR; the TCRdb copy retains only in-frame clones and omits some. The table records roughly 140,000 clones, approximately 90% of them present only once. This specimen consisted of peripheral blood, obtained on day 0 of MenACWY control vaccination. These receptor sequences come from an adult in good health.

The chain uses TRBV12-5 and TRBJ2-1; 9 bases line up with TRBD1. The CDR3 is 14 amino acids. J lost 9 bases, V lost 3 bases, and 6 bases had no gene match. Germline CDR1 reads LGHNT; CDR2 reads FRNRAP. CDR3 residues: CASGLITGGGEQFF. CDR3 DNA: TGTGCTAGTGGTTTAATAACAGGGGGCGGTGAGCAGTTCTTC. Drawing the rest from reference TRBV12-5 and TRBJ2-1, the complete variable domain is DARVTQTPRHKVTEMGQEVTMRCQPILGHNTVFWYRQTMMQGLELLAYFRNRAPLDDSGMPKDRFSAEMPDATLATLKIQPSEPRDSAVYFCASGLITGGGEQFFGPGTRLTVL.

The chain employs TRBV2 and TRBJ1-1; TRBD1 agrees at 8 bases. Germline loops: CDR1 SNHLY, CDR2 FYNNEI. V lost 6 bases, J lost 1 base, and 4 bases stayed unmatched. The CDR3 has 14 residues. The CDR3 spells CASSRGQANTEAFF. CDR3 sequence (DNA): TGTGCCAGCAGCAGGGGGCAGGCGAACACTGAAGCTTTCTTT.

This chain joins TRBV4-3 and TRBJ1-1; unclear D gene. Trimming took off 0 bases at V and 7 bases at J, with 18 bases between the two ends. CDR3 size: 16 residues. Germline V gene data show CDR1 as LGHNA and CDR2 as YSLEER. The CDR3, as DNA: TGCGCCAGCAGCCAAGATGTGGGCCGGCCCGGAGGTGAAGCTTTCTTT. Its protein product is CASSQDVGRPGGEAFF.

This clone was detected once. V and J are TRBV11-3 and TRBJ2-1, with TRBD2 matching 10 bases. Germline values: CDR1 SGHNT, CDR2 YENEEA. The CDR3 contains 17 residues. V lost 1 base to trimming and J lost 8 bases; unmatched junction nucleotides: 11. The CDR3 region is CASSLGASGSLGDEQFF. The CDR3 nucleotides are TGTGCCAGCAGCTTAGGGGCTAGCGGGAGCTTGGGTGATGAGCAGTTCTTC.

This rearrangement joins TRBV5-6 to TRBJ2-5; D gene uncertain. The ends were cut back, 4 bases at V and 5 bases at J, with 21 bases in the middle. This CDR3 is built from 16 residues. Germline lookup yields CDR1 SGHDT and CDR2 YYEEEE. This CDR3 is CASSSLDIRDLETQYF. The DNA of the CDR3 is TGTGCCAGCAGCAGCTTGGATATTAGAGATTTGGAGACCCAGTACTTC.

The chain is built from TRBV5-4 and TRBJ1-1; tentatively, D is TRBD1 (5 bases). In germline, CDR1 is SGHNT, CDR2 YYREEE (reference sequence). This CDR3 spans 15 amino acids. With 0 bases removed from V and 1 base from J, the gap between germline ends came to 10 bases. The CDR3 nucleotides read TGTGCCAGCAGCTTGGCCCAGGGAGGGAACACTGAAGCTTTCTTT. Amino acid sequence: CASSLAQGGNTEAFF.

The genes are TRBV29-1 and TRBJ1-5, with D possibly TRBD1 on 5 matching bases. Trimming took 5 bases from V and 7 from J, leaving 9 bases between them. The CDR3 totals 11 residues. The germline V gene has CDR1 SQVTM and CDR2 ANQGSEA. The CDR3 DNA follows: TGCAGCGTTCACAGGCGGCAGCCCCAGCATTTT. It codes for CSVHRRQPQHF.

The chain couples TRBV5-4 to TRBJ2-7, with 10 bases matching TRBD2. Germline trimming cut 9 bases from V and 6 bases from J; bases unmatched to any gene: 9. Germline assignment: CDR1 SGHNT and CDR2 YYREEE (reference sequence). The CDR3 is 13 residues long. The CDR3 here is CATSPGLAFEQYF. Here the CDR3 DNA reads TGTGCCACCTCCCCGGGACTAGCGTTCGAGCAGTACTTC.

The chain uses TRBV6-2 or TRBV6-3 and TRBJ1-5; D gene unclear. CDR3 length equals 19 residues. V gave up 4 bases and J gave up 4 bases, with 26 bases separating them. The germline V gene encodes CDR1 MNHEY and CDR2 SVGEGT. This CDR3 reads CASSSPRRPRTDPNQPQHF. As DNA, the CDR3 is TGTGCCAGCAGTTCTCCCCGACGGCCAAGGACGGATCCTAATCAGCCCCAGCATTTT.

This chain uses TRBV2 with TRBJ1-1; TRBD1 matches 9 bases. The CDR3 length is 13 residues. J was trimmed by 1 base and V by 6 bases; bases with no gene match: 0. Germline V lookup: CDR1 SNHLY, CDR2 FYNNEI. CDR3 DNA sequence: TGTGCCAGCAGGGGACAGGGGAACACTGAAGCTTTCTTT. Translated, it gives CASRGQGNTEAFF.

The rearrangement uses TRBV19 and TRBJ2-5; 7 bases are shared with TRBD2. This CDR3 has 16 residues. Trimming removed 0 bases from V and 5 bases from J; junction bases left unmatched: 9. The germline V gene has CDR1 LNHDA and CDR2 SQIVND (reference sequence). CDR3 sequence: CASSIDEAGVRETQYF. The CDR3 DNA is TGTGCCAGTAGTATAGATGAGGCGGGAGTGAGGGAGACCCAGTACTTC.

The chain joins TRBV28 to TRBJ1-4; 7 nucleotides line up with TRBD1. This CDR3 spans 16 amino acids. Germline V gene sequence: CDR1 MDHEN, CDR2 SYDVKM. The J segment lost 6 bases and the V segment lost 5 bases, leaving 12 bases of the junction unmatched. The CDR3 spells CASSAQTGKGDEKLFF. CDR3 nucleotides: TGTGCCAGCAGTGCCCAGACAGGGAAGGGCGATGAAAAACTGTTTTTT.

The chain uses TRBV7-9 and TRBJ2-2, with D possibly matching TRBD1 (5 bases). V was shortened by 6 bases and J by 4 bases, with 18 bases between the two germline ends. Germline lookup yields CDR1 SEHNR and CDR2 FQNEAQ (reference sequence). This CDR3 has 16 residues. The DNA for the CDR3 is TGTGCCAGCAGTGGAGCTTCCAGGGTAGGCACCGGGGAGCTGTTTTTT. It encodes CASSGASRVGTGELFF.

This rearrangement joins TRBV25-1 to TRBJ1-3; TRBD1 might be the D (6 bases). The CDR3 totals 16 residues. CDR1 is MGHDK, CDR2 SYGVNS, per germline. V was trimmed by 4 bases and J by 0 bases, leaving 13 bases between them. CDR3 nucleotide sequence: TGTGCCAGCAGTGTTCGGGACATAAACTCTGGAAACACCATATATTTT. It yields the protein CASSVRDINSGNTIYF.

J is TRBJ1-6 and V is TRBV7-9; D possibly corresponds to TRBD1 (6 bases). The germline CDR1 and CDR2 sequences are SEHNR and FQNEAQ (reference sequence). V lost 0 bases and J 7 bases, leaving 10 bases between the germline ends. CDR3 length: 15 amino acids. This chain's CDR3 is CASSLARGLNSPLHF. For the CDR3, the DNA is TGTGCCAGCAGCTTAGCCCGGGGGCTGAATTCACCCCTCCACTTT.

This clone was recorded only once. The chain uses TRBV7-3 and TRBJ2-2; 7 bases align to TRBD2. V lost 1 base, J lost 1 base, and 9 bases stayed unmatched. Germline assignment: CDR1 SGHTA and CDR2 FQGTGA. This CDR3 is built from 18 residues. CDR3 amino acids: CASSLMSRAGRNTGELFF. The CDR3 bases are TGTGCCAGCAGCTTAATGTCTCGAGCGGGGAGGAACACCGGGGAGCTGTTTTTT.

This clone was observed once. J is TRBJ2-5 and V is TRBV6-5; TRBD1 matches 7 bases. The ends lost 0 bases at V and 3 bases at J; junction bases unmatched: 4. CDR3 length: 15 amino acids. CDR1 and CDR2 from the germline V gene are MNHEY and SVGAGI. CDR3 nucleotide sequence: TGTGCCAGCAGTTACTCTGGGACAGTTGAAGAGACCCAGTACTTC. This encodes CASSYSGTVEETQYF.

This clone was observed once. The genes are TRBV21-1 and TRBJ1-2; no DNA check was done on the table's D call, TRBD1. TRBV21-1 is a pseudogene locus. The CDR3 runs to 16 residues. CDR3 sequence reads: CASSKDGGTGAYGYTF. DNA for the CDR3: TGTGCCAGCAGCAAAGATGGAGGGACAGGGGCCTATGGCTACACCTTC.

The chain employs TRBV2 and TRBJ1-2, with no clear D. Germline lookup yields CDR1 SNHLY and CDR2 FYNNEI. The CDR3 covers 13 residues. Trimming took 7 bases from V and 4 from J, leaving 13 bases between them. CDR3 in DNA: TGTGCCAGCACCCTAGAACCCTCCTATGGCTACACCTTC. This translates into CASTLEPSYGYTF.